These 7 T cell receptor beta chains came from one sample sequenced in a study of blood T cell repertoires in COVID-19. The assay was immunoSEQ multiplex PCR, and TCRdb's table has in-frame clones only and misses some. The profile shows around 170,000 clones, roughly 80% of them singletons. The specimen sequenced was PBMCs or T cells enriched from blood (not recorded which). These receptors were taken from a man in his sixties who had been exposed to COVID-19.

The rearrangement uses TRBV14 and TRBJ2-3; 10 bases line up with TRBD2. The CDR3 is 14 residues long. Losses at the gene ends were 5 bases for V and 6 bases for J; bases not matched to a gene: 5. Per the germline V gene, CDR1 is SGHDN and CDR2 is FVKESK. CDR3 protein: CASSFRLAGDTQYF. The CDR3 nucleotides read TGTGCCAGCAGCTTCCGACTAGCGGGCGATACGCAGTATTTT.

This clone was recorded once. The chain employs TRBV27 and TRBJ2-7; tentative D call: TRBD1 (6 bases). V lost 0 bases to trimming and J lost 4 bases, with 13 bases between them. This CDR3 is 15 amino acids long. In germline, CDR1 is MNHEY, CDR2 SMNVEV (reference sequence). CDR3 sequence (DNA): TGTGCCAGCAGTTTATCCGGGACACCCCCTTACGAGCAGTACTTC. Its translation is CASSLSGTPPYEQYF.

This rearrangement joins TRBV7-8 to TRBJ2-1; 7 bases line up with TRBD2. The V gene's germline CDR1 is SGHVS and CDR2 FQNEAQ. CDR3 size: 14 residues. Trimming cost V 3 bases and J 8 bases; bases outside gene matches: 7. CDR3 sequence: CASSFGLVTHEQFF. Written as DNA, the CDR3 is TGTGCCAGCAGCTTCGGACTAGTCACCCATGAGCAGTTCTTC.

V and J are TRBV2 and TRBJ2-6; possible D gene TRBD1, 5 bases. CDR1 SNHLY and CDR2 FYNNEI come from the germline V gene. This CDR3 has 16 amino acids. The V gene lost 7 bases and the J gene lost 0 bases, with 13 bases spanning the gap. The CDR3 DNA reads TGTGCCAGCACCCTCGAGACAGCCTCTGGGGCCAACGTCCTGACTTTC. It is translated as CASTLETASGANVLTF.

The chain joins TRBV6-5 to TRBJ2-1; 7 nucleotides line up with TRBD1. Looked up from germline, CDR1 is MNHEY and CDR2 is SVGAGI. There are 14 residues in the CDR3. The trim removed 6 bases at V and 4 bases at J, leaving 6 bases unmatched. CDR3 coding DNA: TGTGCCAGCAGAGGGACAGCTACTTACAATGAGCAGTTCTTC. It encodes CASRGTATYNEQFF.

The genes are TRBV2 and TRBJ1-3; tentatively, D is TRBD1 (6 bases). The CDR3 consists of 15 residues. V was pared by 6 bases and J by 0 bases, with 12 bases between. The germline gives CDR1 SNHLY, CDR2 FYNNEI. CDR3 sequence: CASSADSYSGNTIYF. As DNA, the CDR3 is TGTGCCAGCAGCGCGGACAGCTACTCTGGAAACACCATATATTTT.

The J gene is TRBJ1-4, the V gene TRBV28, with D possibly matching TRBD1 (5 bases). Per germline, CDR1 MDHEN and CDR2 SYDVKM. V was cut by 5 bases and J by 5 bases, with 12 bases left in between. This CDR3 comprises 14 residues. The CDR3 sequence is CASSKRDRNEKLFF. In DNA form, the CDR3 reads TGTGCCAGCAGTAAGCGGGACCGGAATGAAAAACTGTTTTTT.